This TCR beta chain emerged from a study of T cell changes during pregnancy in multiple sclerosis. Trimming cost V 0 bases and J 8 bases; bases outside gene matches: 18. The CDR3 runs to 19 residues. The germline gives CDR1 SGHAT, CDR2 FQNNGV. Using immunoSEQ multiplex PCR, the repertoire was profiled, and TCRdb retains in-frame clones only, with some absent. The profile shows roughly 100,000 clones, roughly 92% of them singletons. The sequence was collected from a female donor with multiple sclerosis, enrolled in a pregnancy study. The sample in question was peripheral blood, obtained after pregnancy. The chain employs TRBV11-2 and TRBJ2-3, with 9 bases matching TRBD2. CDR3 DNA sequence: TGTGCCAGCAGCTTAGATTCCCGAGGTAGCGGGAGACCCTTTGCTACGCAGTATTTT. This gives the protein CASSLDSRGSGRPFATQYF.